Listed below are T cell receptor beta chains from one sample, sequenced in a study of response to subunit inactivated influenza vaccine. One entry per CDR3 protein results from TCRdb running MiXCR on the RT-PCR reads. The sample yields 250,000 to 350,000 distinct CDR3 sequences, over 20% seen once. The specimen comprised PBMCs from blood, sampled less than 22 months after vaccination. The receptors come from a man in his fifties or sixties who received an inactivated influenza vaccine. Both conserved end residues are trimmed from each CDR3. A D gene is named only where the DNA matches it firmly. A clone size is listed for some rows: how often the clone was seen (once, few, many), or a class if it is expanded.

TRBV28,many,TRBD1,ASSWPGQGLSGELF
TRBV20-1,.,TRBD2,SASLAGGPGEQF
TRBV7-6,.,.,ASSRRQAVLYGYT
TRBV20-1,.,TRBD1,CARVYGQGLFRGGYT
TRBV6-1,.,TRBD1,ASSEGSGGRQPQH
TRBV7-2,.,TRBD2,ASSLWLSGGQDTQY
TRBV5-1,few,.,ASSLTRGVGNIQY
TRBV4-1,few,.,ASSQDNTIYEQY
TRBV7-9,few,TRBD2,ASSPTSVNTGELF
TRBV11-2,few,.,ASSLVRGRSGNTIY
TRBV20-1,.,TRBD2,SARPPITSGGAYNEQL
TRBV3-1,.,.,ASSQEGVSTIY
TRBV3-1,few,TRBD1,ASSLRDRVRYGYT
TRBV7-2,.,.,ASSLNLQPQH
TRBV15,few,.,ATSRDSRGRVNTEAF
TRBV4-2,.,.,ASSQAAGAPSSEAF
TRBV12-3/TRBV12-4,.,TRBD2,ASSWTSFNEQF
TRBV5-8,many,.,ASSLVTVRSNQPQH
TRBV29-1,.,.,SVYDSNEQY
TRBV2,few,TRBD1,ASSVDRAGGIGYT
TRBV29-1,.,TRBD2,SVGRAGGGYNEQF
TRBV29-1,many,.,SVDRDGYT
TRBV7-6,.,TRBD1,ASSLGGTGEADYEKLF
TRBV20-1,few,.,SARDWRLQETQY
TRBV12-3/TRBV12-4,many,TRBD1,ASKPTGTGNYGYT
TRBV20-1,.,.,SARRPLENTEAF
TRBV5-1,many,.,ASSLEAAYYGYT
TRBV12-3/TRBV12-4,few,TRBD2,ASSFGLAGGERSTDTQY
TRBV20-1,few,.,SARTTGPAGNTIY
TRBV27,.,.,ASSLNRGLHEQF
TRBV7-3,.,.,ASSPLGGTTEAF
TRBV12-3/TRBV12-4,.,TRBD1,ASVRGQNTGELF
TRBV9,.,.,ASSRDNSYEQY
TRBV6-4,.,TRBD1,AAGGGLNQPQH
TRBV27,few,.,ASSLLGLISTDTQY
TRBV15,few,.,ATSFQGRGNQPQH
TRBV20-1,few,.,SASWGIFYF
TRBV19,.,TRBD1,ASSLHRGQDGYT
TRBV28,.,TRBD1,ASSDPLTGFNQPQH
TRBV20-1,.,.,SAIGPDSDYEQY
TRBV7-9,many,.,ASSFESGNTIY
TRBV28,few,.,ASTTEYSNQPQH